The rows below give T cell receptor beta chains drawn from one sample of a study of T cell changes during pregnancy in multiple sclerosis. Repertoires were generated with immunoSEQ multiplex PCR, while TCRdb's copy carries only in-frame clones and drops some. The data show roughly 45,000 clones, with around 90% seen just once and around 8.6% held by the top ten. The material sequenced was CD8+ T cells from peripheral blood mononuclear cells, taken after pregnancy. These receptors were collected from a female donor with multiple sclerosis, enrolled in a pregnancy study. Both conserved end residues are part of each CDR3. Each record gives: clone size, V gene, J gene, D gene, CDR3 DNA, CDR3 protein. The D gene is left open where the match is weak. The size field is filled for only some rows; it gives once, few, many or a size class.

size: NA; V: TRBV11-2; J: TRBJ2-7; D: NA; DNA: TGTGCCAGCAGCTTGACCGTGTCTAGCTCCTACGAGCAGTACTTC; CDR3: CASSLTVSSSYEQYF
size: NA; V: TRBV7-9; J: TRBJ1-2; D: TRBD1; DNA: TGTGCCAGCAGCCGAAGAGGACAGGTCCCCTATGGCTACACCTTC; CDR3: CASSRRGQVPYGYTF
size: NA; V: TRBV7-9; J: TRBJ2-7; D: TRBD2; DNA: TGTGCCAGCAGCTTCACTAGCGGGAGAAGGTACGAGCAGTACTTC; CDR3: CASSFTSGRRYEQYF
size: NA; V: TRBV5-1; J: TRBJ2-5; D: TRBD2; DNA: TGCGCCAGCAGCTGGACTAGCGGGACGATAGGGGAGACCCAGTACTTC; CDR3: CASSWTSGTIGETQYF
size: NA; V: TRBV29-1; J: TRBJ2-3; D: TRBD2; DNA: TGCAGCGTTGAAGATCTACTAGCGGGGACAGATACGCAGTATTTT; CDR3: CSVEDLLAGTDTQYF
size: NA; V: TRBV28; J: TRBJ1-6; D: NA; DNA: TGTGCCAGCAGTTTGGGCAATTCACCCCTCCACTTT; CDR3: CASSLGNSPLHF
size: NA; V: TRBV6-6; J: TRBJ1-1; D: NA; DNA: TGTGCCAGCAGAGGGGTGGCGAACACTGAAGCTTTCTTT; CDR3: CASRGVANTEAFF
size: NA; V: TRBV12-5; J: TRBJ1-5; D: NA; DNA: TGTGCTAGTGGTTTGTTGTATAGCAATCAGCCCCAGCATTTT; CDR3: CASGLLYSNQPQHF
size: NA; V: TRBV7-8; J: TRBJ1-2; D: TRBD1; DNA: TGTGCCAGCAGCTTAGGACAGGGAAGGGATGGCTACACCTTC; CDR3: CASSLGQGRDGYTF
size: NA; V: TRBV19; J: TRBJ2-1; D: NA; DNA: TGTGCCAGTAGTATCACGGGATTGGGCTACAATGAGCAGTTCTTC; CDR3: CASSITGLGYNEQFF
size: NA; V: TRBV7-6; J: TRBJ2-3; D: TRBD2; DNA: TGTGCCAGCAGCTTAAGACTAGCGGGGGCGCGGGATACGCAGTATTTT; CDR3: CASSLRLAGARDTQYF
size: NA; V: TRBV27; J: TRBJ1-2; D: TRBD1; DNA: TGTGCCAGCAGTCAGTTTATTTCATCAGGGGGTGGCTACACCTTC; CDR3: CASSQFISSGGGYTF
size: once; V: TRBV6-1; J: TRBJ2-7; D: TRBD1; DNA: TGTGCCAGCACCGACGAGGGGGCGACCTACGAGCAGTACTTC; CDR3: CASTDEGATYEQYF
size: NA; V: TRBV18; J: TRBJ2-7; D: NA; DNA: TGTGCCAGCTCACCCAGCCGGAGGGGAGGCTACGAGCAGTACTTC; CDR3: CASSPSRRGGYEQYF
size: NA; V: TRBV2; J: TRBJ1-1; D: NA; DNA: TGTGCCAGCAGTGACAGGCCGATTGAAGCTTTCTTT; CDR3: CASSDRPIEAFF
size: NA; V: TRBV19; J: TRBJ2-3; D: TRBD2; DNA: TGTGCCAGTAGTAATCGGGCGGGAGGCATAGATACGCAGTATTTT; CDR3: CASSNRAGGIDTQYF
size: NA; V: TRBV6-4; J: TRBJ2-3; D: TRBD2; DNA: TGTGCCAGCAGTGCCGGGACTAGCGGGACAGATACGCAGTATTTT; CDR3: CASSAGTSGTDTQYF
size: NA; V: TRBV9; J: TRBJ2-3; D: NA; DNA: TGTGCCAGCAGCCCAGAGGGGGGGAGCACAGATACGCAGTATTTT; CDR3: CASSPEGGSTDTQYF
size: NA; V: TRBV5-4; J: TRBJ2-2; D: TRBD2; DNA: TGTGCCAGCAGCTTGGGGCGGGGGGGGACCGGGGAGCTGTTTTTT; CDR3: CASSLGRGGTGELFF
size: NA; V: TRBV29-1; J: TRBJ2-6; D: TRBD2; DNA: TGCAGCGTTGCGGGGGGGTTCTCTGGGGCCAACGTCCTGACTTTC; CDR3: CSVAGGFSGANVLTF
size: NA; V: TRBV30; J: TRBJ1-2; D: TRBD1; DNA: TGTGCCTGGAATTTAGGACAGGGGGCGGATGGCTACACCTTC; CDR3: CAWNLGQGADGYTF
size: many; V: TRBV5-1; J: TRBJ1-3; D: NA; DNA: TGCGCCAGCAGCTTGGGGGCAGTAAACTCTGGAAACACCATATATTTT; CDR3: CASSLGAVNSGNTIYF
size: NA; V: TRBV6-5; J: TRBJ2-1; D: NA; DNA: TGTGCCAGCAGTTACTTCGGCAGGGATAATGAGCAGTTCTTC; CDR3: CASSYFGRDNEQFF
size: NA; V: TRBV9; J: TRBJ2-2; D: NA; DNA: TGTGCCAGCAGCCCATTGCGCACCGGGGAGCTGTTTTTT; CDR3: CASSPLRTGELFF
size: once; V: TRBV6-1; J: TRBJ1-2; D: NA; DNA: TGTGCCAGCAGTGATCGGGGGTTTGATGGCTACACCTTC; CDR3: CASSDRGFDGYTF
size: NA; V: TRBV5-1; J: TRBJ1-2; D: TRBD1; DNA: TGCGCCAGCAGCTTTACGGGACAGGGGAAGGGCTACACCTTC; CDR3: CASSFTGQGKGYTF
size: NA; V: TRBV11-2; J: TRBJ2-7; D: TRBD2; DNA: TGTGCCAGCAGCATTAGCACCGGGACTAGCGGGGTCGCCCCCTACGAGCAGTACTTC; CDR3: CASSISTGTSGVAPYEQYF
size: NA; V: TRBV14; J: TRBJ1-2; D: TRBD1; DNA: TGTGCCAGCAGCCAGGACAGGACGAGAGCCTATGGCTACACCTTC; CDR3: CASSQDRTRAYGYTF
size: NA; V: TRBV7-9; J: TRBJ2-7; D: TRBD2; DNA: TGTGCCAGCAGCTCGACTAGCGTGTCTCTGGGGGAGCAGTACTTC; CDR3: CASSSTSVSLGEQYF
size: NA; V: TRBV7-2; J: TRBJ1-3; D: NA; DNA: TGTGCCAGCAGCTTAAGTCGGCGGGGCTCAGGAAACACCATATATTTT; CDR3: CASSLSRRGSGNTIYF
size: NA; V: TRBV4-1; J: TRBJ2-7; D: TRBD2; DNA: TGCGCCAGCAGCCAAGAAGGGAGAGCGGGAGTATCCTACGAGCAGTACTTC; CDR3: CASSQEGRAGVSYEQYF
size: NA; V: TRBV7-9; J: TRBJ1-2; D: NA; DNA: TGTGCCAGCAGCTCCCCCGTTGAGGGCGGCTACACCTTC; CDR3: CASSSPVEGGYTF
size: once; V: TRBV30; J: TRBJ1-2; D: TRBD1; DNA: TGTGCCTGGAGCCCATGGGGACAGATGGGAGGCTACACCTTC; CDR3: CAWSPWGQMGGYTF
size: NA; V: TRBV6-4; J: TRBJ2-1; D: TRBD2; DNA: TGTGCCAGCAGCCTCCGGGGGGACTCCTACAATGAGCAGTTCTTC; CDR3: CASSLRGDSYNEQFF
size: NA; V: TRBV6-6; J: TRBJ2-7; D: NA; DNA: TGTGCCAGCAGTTACATCGGGGGTACAGGCTACGAGCAGTACTTC; CDR3: CASSYIGGTGYEQYF
size: once; V: TRBV6-1; J: TRBJ2-1; D: NA; DNA: TGTGCCAGCGCAGGGTATGAGCAGTTCTTC; CDR3: CASAGYEQFF
size: NA; V: TRBV6-5; J: TRBJ2-1; D: NA; DNA: TGTGCCAGCGCGCAGGGGTTTTCCTACAATGAGCAGTTCTTC; CDR3: CASAQGFSYNEQFF
size: NA; V: TRBV5-5; J: TRBJ2-7; D: NA; DNA: TGTGCCAGCAGCTATGGGAGTTACGAGCAGTACTTC; CDR3: CASSYGSYEQYF
size: NA; V: TRBV10-3; J: TRBJ2-1; D: TRBD2; DNA: TGTGCCACCATAGCGGGAGGGATGAATGAGCAGTTCTTC; CDR3: CATIAGGMNEQFF
size: NA; V: TRBV5-1; J: TRBJ2-7; D: NA; DNA: TGCGCCAGCAGCTTGAAAGGACACCCGACGGGTTCCTACGAGCAGTACTTC; CDR3: CASSLKGHPTGSYEQYF
size: NA; V: TRBV19; J: TRBJ1-2; D: NA; DNA: TGTGCCAGTAGTATCGGCGGAAATCTGTATGGCTACACCTTC; CDR3: CASSIGGNLYGYTF
size: NA; V: TRBV10-3; J: TRBJ1-1; D: TRBD1; DNA: TGTGCCATCAGTGAAATCGGACAGGGTCCTACGAACACTGAAGCTTTCTTT; CDR3: CAISEIGQGPTNTEAFF
size: once; V: TRBV6-5; J: TRBJ2-3; D: NA; DNA: TGTGCCAGCAGTTACGGGAGTACAGATACGCAGTATTTT; CDR3: CASSYGSTDTQYF
size: NA; V: TRBV13; J: TRBJ2-7; D: TRBD2; DNA: TGTGCCAGCAGCTCTAGCGGAAGCTCCTACGAGCAGTACTTC; CDR3: CASSSSGSSYEQYF
size: NA; V: TRBV4-1; J: TRBJ2-7; D: TRBD1; DNA: TGCGCCAGCAGCCAGCTGGGGACAGGTAGCTCCTACGAGCAGTACTTC; CDR3: CASSQLGTGSSYEQYF